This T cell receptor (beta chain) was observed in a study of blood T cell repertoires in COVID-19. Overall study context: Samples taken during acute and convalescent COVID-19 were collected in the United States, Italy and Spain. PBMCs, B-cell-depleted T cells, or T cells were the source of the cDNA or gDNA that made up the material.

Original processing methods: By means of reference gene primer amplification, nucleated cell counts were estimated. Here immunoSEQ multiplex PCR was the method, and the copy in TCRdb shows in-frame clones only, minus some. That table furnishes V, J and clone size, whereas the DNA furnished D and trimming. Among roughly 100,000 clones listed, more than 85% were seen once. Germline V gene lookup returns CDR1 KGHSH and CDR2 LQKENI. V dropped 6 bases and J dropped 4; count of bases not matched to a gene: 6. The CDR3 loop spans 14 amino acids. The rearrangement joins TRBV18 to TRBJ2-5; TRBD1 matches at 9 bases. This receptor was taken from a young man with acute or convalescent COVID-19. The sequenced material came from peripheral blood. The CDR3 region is CASSVTGGAETQYF. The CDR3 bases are TGTGCCAGCTCCGTGACAGGGGGGGCAGAGACCCAGTACTTC.